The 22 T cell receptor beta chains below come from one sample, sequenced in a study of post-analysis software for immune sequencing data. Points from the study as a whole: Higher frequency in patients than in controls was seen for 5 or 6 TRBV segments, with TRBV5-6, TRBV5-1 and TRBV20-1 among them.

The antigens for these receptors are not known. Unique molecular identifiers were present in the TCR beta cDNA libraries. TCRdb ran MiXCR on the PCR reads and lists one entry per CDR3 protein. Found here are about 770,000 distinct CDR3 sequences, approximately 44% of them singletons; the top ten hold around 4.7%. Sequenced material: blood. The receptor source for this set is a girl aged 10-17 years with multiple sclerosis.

In DNA, the CDR3 is TGTGCCAGCAGGGGGACTAGCGGGATTTACGAGCAGTACTTC. Residues: CASRGTSGIYEQYF. This chain joins TRBV6-5 and TRBJ2-7; 13 bases are a match to TRBD2. The CDR3 spans 14 residues. V shed 6 bases and J 4 bases; nucleotides not matched to a gene: 3. CDR1 MNHEY and CDR2 SVGAGI come from the germline V gene.

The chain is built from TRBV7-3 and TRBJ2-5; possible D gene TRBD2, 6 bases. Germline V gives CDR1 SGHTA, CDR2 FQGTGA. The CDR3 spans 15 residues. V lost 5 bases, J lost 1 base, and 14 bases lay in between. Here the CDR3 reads CASSPRGSGQETQYF. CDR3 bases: TGTGCCAGCAGCCCCCGGGGTAGCGGCCAAGAGACCCAGTACTTC.

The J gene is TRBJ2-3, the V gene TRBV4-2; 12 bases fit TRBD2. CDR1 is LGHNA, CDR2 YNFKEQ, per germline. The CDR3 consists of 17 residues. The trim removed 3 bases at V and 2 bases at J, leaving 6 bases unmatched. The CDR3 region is CASSHPLAGGPTDTQYF. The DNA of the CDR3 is TGTGCCAGCAGCCACCCGCTAGCGGGAGGGCCCACAGATACGCAGTATTTT.

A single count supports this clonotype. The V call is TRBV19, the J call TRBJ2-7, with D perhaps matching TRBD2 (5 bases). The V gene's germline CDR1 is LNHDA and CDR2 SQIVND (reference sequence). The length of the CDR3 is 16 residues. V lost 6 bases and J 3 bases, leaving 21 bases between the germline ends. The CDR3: CASSTHPWRASYEQYF. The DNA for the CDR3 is TGTGCCAGTAGCACTCATCCGTGGCGGGCCAGCTACGAGCAGTACTTC.

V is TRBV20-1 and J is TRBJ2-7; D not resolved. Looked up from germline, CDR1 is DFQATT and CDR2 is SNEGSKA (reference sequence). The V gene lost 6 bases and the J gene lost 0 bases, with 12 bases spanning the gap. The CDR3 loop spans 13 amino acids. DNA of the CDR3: TGCAGTGCCCGTACTTATACCTCCTACGAGCAGTACTTC. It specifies CSARTYTSYEQYF.

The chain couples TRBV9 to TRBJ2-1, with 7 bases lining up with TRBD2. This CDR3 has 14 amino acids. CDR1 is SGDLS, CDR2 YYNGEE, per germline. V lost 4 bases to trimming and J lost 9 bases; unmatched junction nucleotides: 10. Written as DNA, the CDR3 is TGTGCCAGCAGCCCGGGGACTAACCCGGGTGAGCAGTTCTTC. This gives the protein CASSPGTNPGEQFF.

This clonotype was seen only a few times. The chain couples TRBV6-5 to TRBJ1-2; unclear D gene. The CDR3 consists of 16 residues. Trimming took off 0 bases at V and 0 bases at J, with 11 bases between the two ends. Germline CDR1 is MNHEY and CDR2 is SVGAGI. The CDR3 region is CASSYSVLGANYGYTF. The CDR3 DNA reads TGTGCCAGCAGTTACTCAGTCCTTGGGGCTAACTATGGCTACACCTTC.

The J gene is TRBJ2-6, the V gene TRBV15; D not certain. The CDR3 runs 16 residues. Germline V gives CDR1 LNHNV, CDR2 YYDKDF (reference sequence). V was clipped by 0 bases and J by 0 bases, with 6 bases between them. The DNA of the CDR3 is TGTGCCACCAGCAGAGATACAAACTCTGGGGCCAACGTCCTGACTTTC. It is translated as CATSRDTNSGANVLTF.

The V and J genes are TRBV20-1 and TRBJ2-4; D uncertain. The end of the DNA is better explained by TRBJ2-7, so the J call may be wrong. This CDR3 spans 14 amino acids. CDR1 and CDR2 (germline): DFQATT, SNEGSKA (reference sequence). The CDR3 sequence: CSASRTGPTYEQYF. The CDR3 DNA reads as TGCAGTGCGTCCCGGACGGGCCCGACCTACGAGCAGTACTTC.

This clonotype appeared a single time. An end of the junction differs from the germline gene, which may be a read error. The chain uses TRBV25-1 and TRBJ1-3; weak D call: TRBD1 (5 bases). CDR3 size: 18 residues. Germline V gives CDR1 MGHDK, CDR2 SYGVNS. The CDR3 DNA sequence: TGCGCCAGCAGTGGACCGAGGGACTTTTTTCTCTCTGGAAACACCATATATTTT. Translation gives CASSGPRDFFLSGNTIYF.

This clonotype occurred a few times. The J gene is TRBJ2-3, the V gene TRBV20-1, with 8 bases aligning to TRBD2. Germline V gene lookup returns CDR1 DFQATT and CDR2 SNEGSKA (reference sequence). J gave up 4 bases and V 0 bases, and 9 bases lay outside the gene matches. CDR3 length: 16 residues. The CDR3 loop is CSAREVRRGDPDTQYF. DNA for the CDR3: TGCAGTGCTAGAGAAGTTAGGCGGGGGGACCCAGATACGCAGTATTTT.

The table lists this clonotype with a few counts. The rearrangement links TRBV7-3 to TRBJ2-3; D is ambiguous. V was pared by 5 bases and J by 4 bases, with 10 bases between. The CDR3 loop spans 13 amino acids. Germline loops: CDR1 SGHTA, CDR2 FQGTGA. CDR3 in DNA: TGTGCCAGCAGCCACGACGAGGCAGATACGCAGTATTTT. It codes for CASSHDEADTQYF.

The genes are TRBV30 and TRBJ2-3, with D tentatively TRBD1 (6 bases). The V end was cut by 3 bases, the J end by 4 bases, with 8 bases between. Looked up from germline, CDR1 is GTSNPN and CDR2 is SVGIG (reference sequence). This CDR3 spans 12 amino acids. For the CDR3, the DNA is TGTGCCTGGAGGGGGGCGTCAGATACGCAGTATTTT. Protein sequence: CAWRGASDTQYF.

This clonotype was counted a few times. CDR3 sequence reads: CASSLGGQEFYEQYF. CDR3 DNA: TGTGCCAGCAGCTTAGGTGGGCAGGAATTCTACGAGCAGTACTTC. This sequence joins TRBV7-9 and TRBJ2-7; no firm D call. From germline, CDR1 is SEHNR and CDR2 FQNEAQ (reference sequence). The CDR3 runs to 15 residues. Trimming took off 1 base at V and 3 bases at J, with 13 bases between the two ends.

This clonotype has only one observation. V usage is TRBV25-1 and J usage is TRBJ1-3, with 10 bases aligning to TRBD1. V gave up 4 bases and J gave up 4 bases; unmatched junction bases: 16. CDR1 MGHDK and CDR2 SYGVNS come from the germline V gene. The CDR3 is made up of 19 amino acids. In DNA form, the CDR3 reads TGTGCCAGCAGTGTTACTCCGGGACAGGGGACTGCGCGAGGAAACACCATATATTTT. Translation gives CASSVTPGQGTARGNTIYF.

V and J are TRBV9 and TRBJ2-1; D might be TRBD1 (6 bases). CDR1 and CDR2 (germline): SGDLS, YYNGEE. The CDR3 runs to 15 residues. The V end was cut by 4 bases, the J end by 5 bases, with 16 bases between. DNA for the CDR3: TGTGCCAGCAGCCCCGGCCGCAGGGGTCACAATGAGCAGTTCTTC. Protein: CASSPGRRGHNEQFF.

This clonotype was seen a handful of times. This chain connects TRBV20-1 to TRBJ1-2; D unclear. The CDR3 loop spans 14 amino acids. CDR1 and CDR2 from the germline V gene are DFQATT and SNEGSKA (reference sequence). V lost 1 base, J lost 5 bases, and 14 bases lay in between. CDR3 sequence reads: CSARVPGLKYGYTF. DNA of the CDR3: TGCAGTGCTAGAGTCCCGGGATTAAAATATGGCTACACCTTC.

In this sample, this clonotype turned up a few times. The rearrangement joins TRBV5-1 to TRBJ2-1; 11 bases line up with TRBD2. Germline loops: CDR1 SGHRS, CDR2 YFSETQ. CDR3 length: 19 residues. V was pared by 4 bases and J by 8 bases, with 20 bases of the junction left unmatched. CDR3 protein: CASSHDQTSGITHRHEQFF. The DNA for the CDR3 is TGCGCCAGCAGCCACGACCAGACTAGCGGGATAACACATCGCCATGAGCAGTTCTTC.

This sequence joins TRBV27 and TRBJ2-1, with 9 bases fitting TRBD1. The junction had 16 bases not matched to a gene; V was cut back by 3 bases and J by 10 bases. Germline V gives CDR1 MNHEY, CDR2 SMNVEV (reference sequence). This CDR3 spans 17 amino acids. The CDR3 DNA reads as TGTGCCAGCAGTTTCCGAGACGGGGACAGGGTGGCATTCGAGCAGTTCTTC. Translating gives CASSFRDGDRVAFEQFF.

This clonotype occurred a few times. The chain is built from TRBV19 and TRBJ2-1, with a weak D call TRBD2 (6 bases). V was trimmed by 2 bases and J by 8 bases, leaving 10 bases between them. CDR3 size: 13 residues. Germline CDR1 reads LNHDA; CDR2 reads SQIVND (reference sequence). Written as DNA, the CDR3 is TGTGCCAGTAGTATAACTAGCTCCCATGAGCAGTTCTTC. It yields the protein CASSITSSHEQFF.

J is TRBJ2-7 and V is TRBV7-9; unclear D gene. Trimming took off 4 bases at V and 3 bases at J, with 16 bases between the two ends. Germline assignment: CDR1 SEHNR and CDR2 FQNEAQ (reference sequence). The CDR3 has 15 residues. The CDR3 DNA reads TGTGCCAGCAGCTCCGGGCAGACCTACCACTACGAGCAGTACTTC. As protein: CASSSGQTYHYEQYF. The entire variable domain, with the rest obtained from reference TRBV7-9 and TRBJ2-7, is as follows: DTGVSQNPRHKITKRGQNVTFRCDPISEHNRLYWYRQTLGQGPEFLTYFQNEAQLEKSRLLSDRFSAERPKGSFSTLEIQRTEQGDSAMYLCASSSGQTYHYEQYFGPGTRLTVT.

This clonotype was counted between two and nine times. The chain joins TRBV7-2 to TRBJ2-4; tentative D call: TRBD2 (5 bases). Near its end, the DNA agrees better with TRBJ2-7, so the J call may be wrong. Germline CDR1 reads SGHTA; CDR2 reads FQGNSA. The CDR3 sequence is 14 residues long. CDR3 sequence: CASSPSGHSYEQYF. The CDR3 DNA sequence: TGTGCCAGCAGCCCCAGCGGCCACTCCTACGAGCAGTACTTC.